Listed below are T cell receptor beta chains from one sample, sequenced in a study of cytomegalovirus exposure and HLA in healthy donors. Assay used: immunoSEQ multiplex PCR; TCRdb lists only in-frame clones, some missing. The repertoire holds 140,000 to 150,000 clones, roughly 80% seen once, with 2.9% in the top ten. The sequenced sample consisted of PBMCs. These receptors all stem from a woman younger than 45 in good health and CMV-seronegative. CDR3s include the opening cysteine and the closing phenylalanine or tryptophan. The order of the fields is V gene, D gene, clone size, J gene, CDR3 DNA, CDR3 protein. D genes are given only for firm matches. Clone size is stated in some rows and not others, as once, few, many or a class when expanded.

TRBV5-1	TRBD2	NA	TRBJ2-3	TGCGCCAGCAGCTTGGGACTAGCGCCAGATACGCAGTATTTT	CASSLGLAPDTQYF
TRBV10-3	TRBD1	once	TRBJ1-1	TGTGCCATCAGTGCCGGACAGGGGACTACTGAAGCTTTCTTT	CAISAGQGTTEAFF
TRBV6-6	TRBD1	NA	TRBJ1-1	TGTGCCAGCTTAACCCTCCTGACAGGGGAGGGCACTGAAGCTTTCTTT	CASLTLLTGEGTEAFF
TRBV9	TRBD2	NA	TRBJ2-3	TGTGCCAGCAGCACCTCTACTAGCGGCACAGATACGCAGTATTTT	CASSTSTSGTDTQYF
TRBV7-9	TRBD1	NA	TRBJ1-2	TGTGCCAGCAGCTTAGAGGTTGGGACAGGCTTTGGCTACACCTTC	CASSLEVGTGFGYTF
TRBV19	NA	NA	TRBJ2-7	TGTGCCAGTAGTACTACACAGGGTAGCTACGAGCAGTACTTC	CASSTTQGSYEQYF
TRBV4-1	NA	NA	TRBJ1-4	TGCGCCAGCAGCCAAGAGACAGCCGCAACTAATGAAAAACTGTTTTTT	CASSQETAATNEKLFF
TRBV2	TRBD2	NA	TRBJ2-5	TGTGCCAGCAGGCGGGGGGGCGGGGAGACCCAGTACTTC	CASRRGGGETQYF
TRBV7-6	NA	NA	TRBJ1-1	TGTGCCAGCAGCTTTCCTACTGGCGCAGGGGAAGGGACTGAAGCTTTCTTT	CASSFPTGAGEGTEAFF
TRBV2	NA	NA	TRBJ2-5	TGTGCCAGCAGCCTGGGACACTTACAAGAGACCCAGTACTTC	CASSLGHLQETQYF
TRBV5-1	TRBD2	NA	TRBJ2-3	TGCGCCAGCAGCTTGGGAAACTTAGCGGGAGTAAAGTATTTT	CASSLGNLAGVKYF
TRBV11-3	NA	NA	TRBJ1-6	TGTGCCAGCAGCTCCTCCCAGGGGAGCTCCTATAATTCACCCCTCCACTTT	CASSSSQGSSYNSPLHF
TRBV7-9	NA	NA	TRBJ2-1	TGTGCCAGCACCCCAGGAGGGCTCACGCTGTTCTTC	CASTPGGLTLFF
TRBV7-6	NA	NA	TRBJ2-5	TGTGCCAGCAGCTCGGGTATTCGGGAGACCCAGTACTTC	CASSSGIRETQYF
TRBV5-1	TRBD2	few	TRBJ2-3	TGCGCCAGCAGCTTGGAGGGAGGGGCAGATACGCAGTATTTT	CASSLEGGADTQYF
TRBV11-2	NA	NA	TRBJ2-2	TGTGCCAGCAGCACGACAGTCCCCGGGGAGCTGTTTTTT	CASSTTVPGELFF
TRBV7-9	TRBD1	NA	TRBJ1-3	TGTGCCAGCAGCCGACCGAGGACAGGGCCCGCTGGAAACACCATATATTTT	CASSRPRTGPAGNTIYF
TRBV7-2	TRBD1	once	TRBJ2-3	TGTGCCAGCAGCAAGGTCCCCGGGACAGGGTACACAGATACGCAGTATTTT	CASSKVPGTGYTDTQYF
TRBV6-5	TRBD1	NA	TRBJ2-1	TGTGCCAGCTCTTTTAGACAGGGGGGCAATGAGCAGTTCTTC	CASSFRQGGNEQFF
TRBV6-5	TRBD1	once	TRBJ2-5	TGTGCCAGCAGTTACAGACAGGGACGAGAGACCCAGTACTTC	CASSYRQGRETQYF
TRBV12-5	NA	NA	TRBJ2-7	TGTACTAGTGGTTTGGCCTTCGGGGAGCAGTACTTC	CTSGLAFGEQYF
TRBV4-1	NA	few	TRBJ2-5	TGCGCCAGCAGCCAGAGTGACAGCTACCAAGAGACCCAGTACTTC	CASSQSDSYQETQYF
TRBV4-3	TRBD1	NA	TRBJ1-2	TGCGCCAGCAGCCAAGATGGGACAGGGGGCGGGGTGTATGGCTACACCTTC	CASSQDGTGGGVYGYTF
TRBV6-1	TRBD1	once	TRBJ2-7	TGTGCCAGCAGTCCAAGGACAGGGGCCTACGAGCAGTACTTC	CASSPRTGAYEQYF
TRBV29-1	TRBD2	NA	TRBJ2-7	TGCAGCGTTGAGGCTAGCGGTTACTACGAGCAGTACTTC	CSVEASGYYEQYF
TRBV10-1	TRBD2	NA	TRBJ2-5	TGCGCCAGCAGTGAGGGGCTAGCGGGAGTGGAGACCCAGTACTTC	CASSEGLAGVETQYF
TRBV5-4	NA	NA	TRBJ1-1	TGTGCCAGCAGCCTGGCCAGGAACACTGAAGCTTTCTTT	CASSLARNTEAFF
TRBV5-1	TRBD2	NA	TRBJ2-1	TGCGCCAGCAGCGACCGGACTAGCGGGGGGGAGCAGTTCTTC	CASSDRTSGGEQFF
TRBV30	NA	few	TRBJ2-1	TGTGCCTGGAGTGTGGCAGTCTACAATGAGCAGTTCTTC	CAWSVAVYNEQFF
TRBV4-1	TRBD2	NA	TRBJ2-1	TGCGCCAGCAGCCAAGATATCCGGACTAGCGTCAGGGGTGATGAGCAGTTCTTC	CASSQDIRTSVRGDEQFF
TRBV5-1	TRBD2	NA	TRBJ2-5	TGCGCCAGCAGCTGGACTAGCCAAGAGACCCAGTACTTC	CASSWTSQETQYF
TRBV27	NA	few	TRBJ1-1	TGTGCCAGCAGTGGCTACAGGGTGAACACTGAAGCTTTCTTT	CASSGYRVNTEAFF
TRBV27	NA	NA	TRBJ1-6	TGTGCCAGCAGTTTGGGGTGGACCGGGAGCTCCTATAATTCACCCCTCCACTTT	CASSLGWTGSSYNSPLHF
TRBV7-9	NA	NA	TRBJ1-3	TGTGCCAGCAGCTTAGCTACAGGAAACACCATATATTTT	CASSLATGNTIYF
TRBV6-4	NA	few	TRBJ2-1	TGTGCCAGCAGTGACAGGGCCGAGGGTAATGAGCAGTTCTTC	CASSDRAEGNEQFF
TRBV6-1	NA	once	TRBJ1-2	TGTGCCAGCAGTGAATTCGGTGACAGTCGCTATGGCTACACCTTC	CASSEFGDSRYGYTF
TRBV18	NA	NA	TRBJ2-5	TGTGCCAGCTCCCTACGGGGGGAGACCCAGTACTTC	CASSLRGETQYF
TRBV11-2	NA	NA	TRBJ1-6	TGTGCCAGCAGCTCCAGGTATTCGCCCCTCCACTTT	CASSSRYSPLHF
TRBV2	NA	NA	TRBJ2-7	TGTGCCAGCATCACGGGGGGCCGCGAGCAGTACTTC	CASITGGREQYF
TRBV28	NA	NA	TRBJ2-5	TGTGCCAGCAGTTTAATAGGCGGGCCACAGACCCAAGAGACCCAGTACTTC	CASSLIGGPQTQETQYF